The rows below give T cell receptor beta chains drawn from one sample of a study of T cell repertoires in cytomegalovirus infection. One entry per CDR3 protein results from TCRdb running MiXCR on the reads. This repertoire shows roughly 500,000 distinct CDR3 sequences, 16% found once; its top ten account for roughly a quarter. Sequenced sample: CD8+ T cells from PBMCs. These receptors were obtained from a human donor in good health (CMV status not recorded). Some clones in this sample may be carry-over from other donors' samples. The CDR3 runs from the conserved cysteine through the conserved F or W. Each record gives: J gene, V gene, CDR3 protein.

TRBJ2-3,TRBV4-1,CASSHARSGPTQYF
TRBJ1-2,TRBV27,CARSSGLGLAYGYTF
TRBJ2-1,TRBV15,CATSRDLGVSGILHNEQFF
TRBJ1-1,TRBV7-9,CASSPGVAEAFF
TRBJ1-5,TRBV5-3,CARVASEQVDEYSNQPQHF
TRBJ2-5,TRBV6-6,CASSPGRFGETQYF
TRBJ2-6,TRBV6-1,CASSEVNSPVGANVLTF
TRBJ1-5,TRBV19,CASRTGTGYGDQPQHF
TRBJ2-2,TRBV29-1,CSVTGTNSATGELFF
TRBJ2-7,TRBV30,CAWSVGESYEQYF
TRBJ1-1,TRBV4-1,CASSQDSFENTEAFF
TRBJ2-2,TRBV12-3/TRBV12-4,CASTGLRKAGELFF
TRBJ2-7,TRBV7-9,CASSTDRDRLPLGQYF
TRBJ1-6,TRBV20-1,CSARDRGYGSPLHF
TRBJ2-7,TRBV5-4,CASFLRDRGSEQYF
TRBJ2-7,TRBV7-3,CASSSSGPPSEQYF
TRBJ1-1,TRBV10-3,CAIRGPPGLGNMNTEAFF
TRBJ1-4,TRBV5-6,CASGRGPDEKLFF
TRBJ2-3,TRBV6-4,CASSRTVGGEGTDTQYF